The following is a TCR beta chain sequence with its context. A second PCR of 7 to 11 cycles used a sample-barcoded 5' primer and a J-beta primer mix. Via MiXCR, TCRdb re-called the 5' RACE reads, giving one row per CDR3 protein. The data contain around 650,000 distinct CDR3 sequences, approximately 30% of them singletons. This specimen comes from a study of blood T cells in healthy people across ages. The CDR3 has 14 residues. The V gene's germline CDR1 is SGHRS and CDR2 YFSETQ. Trimming took off 3 bases at V and 3 bases at J, with 11 bases between the two ends. The TCR originated in a woman older than 75 in good health. V gene TRBV5-1 combines with J gene TRBJ2-3; no clear D. The specimen sequenced was blood. The DNA for the CDR3 is TGCGCCAGCAGCTCTACTAAGGGTACAGATACGCAGTATTTT. Translated, it gives CASSSTKGTDTQYF.